This TCR beta chain was sequenced during a study of blood T cell repertoires in COVID-19 (dated by TCRdb to about 2020). Describing the broader study: Samples from collaborators originated in the United States, Italy and Spain and spanned both the acute and convalescent phases of COVID-19. The material from the prospective study consisted of cDNA or gDNA derived from T cells, B-cell-depleted T cells, or PBMCs. Deeply sampled blood TCRbeta repertoires from subjects exposed to, actively infected with, or recovered from COVID-19 were included in the dataset. The repertoires were released in a freely available public database intended as a resource for research on the immune response to SARS-CoV-2. The samples were drawn from two sources: the first 160 participants of the ongoing ImmuneRACE study, and over 950 subjects contributed by 6 global collaborators. The sample metadata nearly always contained a de-identified subject ID, COVID-19 status, age in years and sex. Where available, HLA class I and class II types were taken from metadata supplied by the sample provider and were not determined by assay-based typing. What the research found in general, with its limitations: The quantity of clinical and demographic metadata differed by source and by participant and was supplied without curation.

One collaborating source in Seattle enrolled patients during active infection and followed them longitudinally through the course of disease. Whole blood was collected in K2EDTA tubes by collaborating institutions according to the institutions' own protocols. For TCRbeta analysis, collaborators shipped samples in one of three forms: frozen whole blood, isolated PBMCs, or DNA extracted from either of those sample types. The immunoSEQ Assay, a bias-controlled multiplex PCR, was used to amplify TCRbeta CDR3 regions from genomic DNA. The paper's data handling went like this. Nucleated cell counts per sample were estimated from amplification of reference gene primers within the assay. To quantify the absolute abundance of each unique TCRbeta CDR3 rearrangement, sequence reads were collapsed and filtered. For each sample, productive Simpson clonality was calculated as the square root of Simpson's diversity index over productive rearrangements. TCRdb holds this immuneACCESS table with in-frame rearrangements only. Some clones are missing; in checked studies, unresolved V genes explain under half, and the rest has no known cause. V, J and clone size are taken as reported in that table, and D and trimming were inferred from the DNA itself. In all, the sample holds roughly 380,000 clones, and roughly 90% of those were seen once. The ten top clones hold roughly 1.6% of the sample.

Comments on this clone: It lacks a known antigen. Nothing much larger sits one base from this clone, and base qualities are not available.

From V the trimming removes 0 bases and from J it removes 8 bases, while the gene matches leave 9 bases of the junction unaccounted for. Including the terminal cysteine and phenylalanine, the CDR3 comprises 16 residues. The entry retains the CDR3 DNA only, 48 bases that are in frame from base 1. According to the germline V gene, CDR1 reads LGHNA and CDR2 reads YSLEER. The sample consisted of peripheral blood. This TCR was recovered from a woman in her forties with COVID-19, enrolled during active disease. In this chain, TRBV4-3 is recombined with TRBJ2-1; 8 central nucleotides agree with TRBD1. The nucleotide sequence is given as TGCGCCAGCAGCCAAGATCCGGAGGACAGGGCCCATGAGCAGTTCTTC. It translates to CASSQDPEDRAHEQFF.